This T cell receptor beta chain was captured in a study of CD8+ T cells in alopecia areata. Notes on the study in general: It was less clear whether patients shared TCRs than it was in mice, possibly because of HLA. Normal skin contains resident alphabeta T cells, and these are also sequenced in scalp samples. Normal scalp had lower clonality than lesional scalp, with alopecia totalis/universalis lesions showing this most strongly.

Points on this clone: Its antigen remains unidentified.

Alopecia areata patients provided lesional scalp punch biopsies and peripheral blood. Trimming at V came to 3 bases and at J to 6 bases, leaving 17 bases not matched to a gene. The CDR3 length is 17 residues. Germline-derived CDR1 and CDR2 are GTSNPN and SVGIG (reference sequence). Extraction of RNA preceded its reverse transcription into cDNA, which served as the sequencing template. Sequenced by immunoSEQ multiplex PCR; TCRdb stores in-frame clones only, minus some. The sample yields about 140,000 clones, 40% to 65% seen once. Source: CD4+ T cells sorted from blood, taken at week 0. This clonotype was obtained from a human donor with alopecia areata. The chain couples TRBV30 to TRBJ1-1; TRBD1 matches 9 bases. The CDR3 DNA reads TGTGCCTGGAGCCACTTCTCCGGCGGACAGGGGAGTTCTGAAGCTTTCTTT. This gives the protein CAWSHFSGGQGSSEAFF.